These 3 T cell receptor beta chains originate from one sample sequenced in a study of blood T cell repertoires in COVID-19 (TCRdb year 2020). The protocol used for the library was the immunoSEQ multiplex PCR assay. TCRdb took over this immuneACCESS table, retaining in-frame rearrangements with V and J assigned. Such tables are incomplete; in checked studies, under half of the missing clones stem from an unresolved V gene, and the remainder is unexplained. The table for this sample lists a few hundred thousand clones; 85% of them were counted only once. The ten largest clones add up to approximately 6.6% of the sample. The specimen sequenced was PBMCs or T cells enriched from blood (not recorded which). The receptors were sampled from a woman aged 45-60 years who had been exposed to COVID-19.

This clone was observed a handful of times. This chain uses TRBV7-2 with TRBJ1-1, with TRBD1 as a possible D gene (6 bases). The CDR3 extends over 15 amino acids. Per germline, CDR1 SGHTA and CDR2 FQGNSA. The V gene lost 4 bases and the J gene lost 1 base, with 13 bases spanning the gap. CDR3 nucleotides: TGTGCCAGCAGCTCGAGGACAGTGGGGAACACTGAAGCTTTCTTT. Amino acids: CASSSRTVGNTEAFF.

This clone is a singleton in its sample. V gene TRBV5-1 combines with J gene TRBJ2-1, with TRBD1 matching over 8 bases. From germline, CDR1 is SGHRS and CDR2 YFSETQ. Trimming removed 0 bases from V and 7 bases from J; junction bases left unmatched: 6. There are 15 residues in the CDR3. The CDR3 sequence is CASSLVAGGENEQFF. As DNA, the CDR3 is TGCGCCAGCAGCTTGGTGGCAGGGGGCGAGAATGAGCAGTTCTTC.

The rearrangement links TRBV2 to TRBJ1-1; a weak D match, TRBD1 (6 bases). CDR3 length equals 13 residues. The V gene lost 8 bases and the J gene lost 0 bases, with 10 bases spanning the gap. CDR1 is SNHLY and CDR2 is FYNNEI in the germline V gene. The CDR3 nucleotides read TGTGCCAGCCGTGGGGGCCTGAACACTGAAGCTTTCTTT. It is translated as CASRGGLNTEAFF.